This section outlines one TCR beta chain sequence together with its context. The source of the sample is a study of blood T cell repertoires in COVID-19. The wider study: COVID-19 samples collected from the United States, Italy and Spain covered acute and convalescent phases. In each case, the material was cDNA or gDNA derived from T cells, B-cell-depleted T cells, or PBMCs.

In the study's own analysis: Amplified reference gene primers provided the basis for estimating nucleated cell counts. The table came from immunoSEQ multiplex PCR; TCRdb's copy has only in-frame clones and leaves some out. The D gene and trimming were derived from the DNA, and the V and J assignments and clone size from that table. The sample yields 45,000 to 50,000 clones, about nine tenths seen once. Germline-derived CDR1 and CDR2 are LNHDA and SQIVND (reference sequence). V was clipped by 1 base and J by 6 bases, with 15 bases between them. The CDR3 totals 15 residues. This chain joins TRBV19 and TRBJ1-2; perhaps TRBD1 as D (6 bases). This TCR derives from a human donor in a cohort sampled during active COVID-19. The sequenced material came from peripheral blood. CDR3 coding DNA: TGTGCCAGTAGTATAGCCAGGGGCCCCATGGATGGCTACACCTTC. Its protein product is CASSIARGPMDGYTF.